This T cell receptor beta chain was recorded in a study of T-cell reconstitution after alpha-beta-depleted transplantation in children. Points from the study as a whole: The authors attributed T-cell counts and diversity one year after transplant mostly to newly produced T cells.

This clonotype was seen more than once but under ten times. Its antigen is undetermined. The authors prepared the TCRbeta library with unique molecular identifiers. TCRdb re-derived calls from the PCR reads in MiXCR, one entry per CDR3 protein. The sample records hundreds of thousands of distinct CDR3 sequences, 15% to 20% being singletons. Sequences were derived from PBMCs, mostly from graft donor cells, sampled 360 days after TCRalphabeta/CD19-depleted stem cell transplant. The receptor's source is a male patient aged 2-15 years who had a stem cell transplant for acute lymphoblastic leukemia, so the T cells may come from the graft donor.

The CDR3 nucleotides are TGTGCCAGCAGCCCATTTCGGGGTCTAGCGGGAGCAGATACGCAGTATTTT. The encoded protein is CASSPFRGLAGADTQYF. The chain recombines TRBV14 with TRBJ2-3; 10 nucleotides match TRBD2. Germline V gene data show CDR1 as SGHDN and CDR2 as FVKESK. The CDR3 length is 17 residues. Unmatched junction bases numbered 11, after V lost 4 bases and J lost 4 bases.